The rows below give T cell receptor beta chains drawn from one sample of a study of control samples from healthy donors and cancer patients. The assay was immunoSEQ multiplex PCR, and TCRdb's table has in-frame clones only and misses some. The sample holds about 160,000 clones; roughly 90% are singletons and the top ten take approximately 12%. The specimen sequenced was blood. The source is a man aged 25-45 years in good health. Both conserved end residues are trimmed from each CDR3.

J	V	CDR3
TRBJ1-3	TRBV7-6	ASSLGDRMTGNTIY
TRBJ2-2	TRBV27	ASSPGLAHPGELF
TRBJ2-7	TRBV6-5	ASSYSLTGAGEQY
TRBJ1-2	TRBV18	ASSSDKAYGYT
TRBJ1-5	TRBV6-1	ASTEPAAGGTQPQH
TRBJ1-5	TRBV6-5	ASSLGRTDQPQH
TRBJ2-3	TRBV5-1	ASSLTGDRTDTQY
TRBJ2-5	TRBV2	ASILRTETQY
TRBJ2-3	TRBV4-3	ASSQGIRSSTDTQY
TRBJ2-1	TRBV7-3	ASSLFVGSSYNEQF
TRBJ1-2	TRBV7-2	ASSFWHGYT
TRBJ2-2	TRBV7-3	ASSFVGGELF
TRBJ1-5	TRBV6-1	ASSEGGERNQPQH
TRBJ2-2	TRBV9	ASSVGNGRGTGELF
TRBJ1-1	TRBV9	ASSGQGASYTEAF
TRBJ1-1	TRBV29-1	SVGPLLNTEAF
TRBJ2-1	TRBV25-1	ASSRYGTSGVYNEQF
TRBJ1-5	TRBV27	ASSYGQSNQPQH
TRBJ1-1	TRBV28	ASSPQGMNTEAF
TRBJ2-5	TRBV18	ASSPFLDTQETQY
TRBJ1-2	TRBV3-1/TRBV3-2	ASSLGTLLGGYT
TRBJ2-3	TRBV7-2	ASSLGLTGLVTQY
TRBJ1-4	TRBV5-1	ASSLEGNRQGGPLMREKLF
TRBJ1-1	TRBV6-5	ASSPPGSLGEAF
TRBJ1-2	TRBV18	ASSPTGANYGYT
TRBJ2-3	TRBV7-9	ASSLVGAGATDTQY
TRBJ2-1	TRBV24-1	AASVRNEQF
TRBJ1-1	TRBV14	ASSQLDRLNTEAF
TRBJ1-1	TRBV12-5	ASGLGGTEAF
TRBJ1-5	TRBV27	ASSPQGHRSDQPQH
TRBJ2-4	TRBV5-1	ASGETGNENIQY
TRBJ1-1	TRBV5-4	ASSPRSGVRNTEAF
TRBJ2-4	TRBV7-9	ASSGMTGSAKNIQY
TRBJ2-3	TRBV18	ASSPGLAGGPHFTADTQY
TRBJ2-7	TRBV30	AQKGGQGGEQY
TRBJ2-5	TRBV7-7	ASSRNRDLKETQY
TRBJ2-7	TRBV6-1	ASSENPDRAPL
TRBJ2-2	TRBV7-9	ASSFSSPTGELF
TRBJ2-7	TRBV6-5	ASKTGGQGAYEQY
TRBJ2-2	TRBV7-6	ASSFLDRENTGELF